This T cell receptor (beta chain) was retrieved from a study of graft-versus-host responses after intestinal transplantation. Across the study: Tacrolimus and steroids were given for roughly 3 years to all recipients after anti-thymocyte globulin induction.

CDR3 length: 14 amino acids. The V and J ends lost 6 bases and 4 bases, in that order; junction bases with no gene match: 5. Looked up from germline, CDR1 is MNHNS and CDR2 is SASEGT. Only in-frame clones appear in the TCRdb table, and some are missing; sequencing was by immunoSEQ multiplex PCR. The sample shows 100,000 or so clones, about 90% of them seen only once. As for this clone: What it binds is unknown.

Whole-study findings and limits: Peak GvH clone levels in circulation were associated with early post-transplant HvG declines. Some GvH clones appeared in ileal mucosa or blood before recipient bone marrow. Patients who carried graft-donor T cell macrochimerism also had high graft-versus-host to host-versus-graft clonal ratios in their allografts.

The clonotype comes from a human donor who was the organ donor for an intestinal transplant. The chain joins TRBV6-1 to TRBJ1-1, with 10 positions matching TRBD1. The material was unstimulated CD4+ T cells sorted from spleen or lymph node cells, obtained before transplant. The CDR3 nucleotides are TGTGCCAGCAGGACAGGGGGCACTGGCACTGAAGCTTTCTTT. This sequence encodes CASRTGGTGTEAFF.